The rows below give T cell receptor beta chains drawn from one sample of a study of Ad26.COV2.S vaccination and SARS-CoV-2 variants. Clones were sequenced by immunoSEQ multiplex PCR, and TCRdb holds only the in-frame ones, with some missing. Of over 400,000 clones listed, 90% are singletons. The starting material was peripheral blood, obtained in a trial of Ad26.COV2.S vaccine versus placebo. The receptors here all came from a person aged 18-60 years who received the Ad26.COV2.S COVID-19 vaccine or a placebo. Each CDR3 is given with its conserved first and last residue. D genes are given only for firm matches. Size is omitted from some rows. Given values are once, few, many or a class for expanded clones.

CDR3 protein: CASSLALRGLDEQYF; CDR3 DNA: TGTGCCAGCAGCTTAGCGCTAAGGGGGCTCGATGAGCAGTACTTC; CDR3 length: 15; J gene: TRBJ2-7; clone size: -; V gene: TRBV7-8; D gene: TRBD1
CDR3 protein: CATSDGGSKNIQYF; CDR3 DNA: TGTGCCACCAGTGATGGAGGTTCCAAAAACATTCAGTACTTC; CDR3 length: 14; J gene: TRBJ2-4; clone size: -; V gene: TRBV24-1; D gene: -
CDR3 protein: CASTPGTSGTGELFF; CDR3 DNA: TGTGCCAGCACGCCAGGGACTAGCGGGACCGGGGAGCTGTTTTTT; CDR3 length: 15; J gene: TRBJ2-2; clone size: -; V gene: TRBV11-2; D gene: TRBD2
CDR3 protein: CSVDLLAGVETQYF; CDR3 DNA: TGCAGCGTTGATCTCCTAGCGGGAGTTGAGACCCAGTACTTC; CDR3 length: 14; J gene: TRBJ2-5; clone size: -; V gene: TRBV29-1; D gene: TRBD2
CDR3 protein: CASSLSSGTAYEQYF; CDR3 DNA: TGTGCCAGCAGTTTATCGAGCGGGACGGCCTACGAGCAGTACTTC; CDR3 length: 15; J gene: TRBJ2-7; clone size: -; V gene: TRBV28; D gene: TRBD2
CDR3 protein: CASSHQRTSGTTGELFF; CDR3 DNA: TGCGCCAGCAGCCACCAGCGGACTAGCGGGACCACCGGGGAGCTGTTTTTT; CDR3 length: 17; J gene: TRBJ2-2; clone size: -; V gene: TRBV4-1; D gene: TRBD2
CDR3 protein: CSVEGQGYEQYF; CDR3 DNA: TGCAGCGTTGAGGGCCAGGGCTACGAGCAGTACTTC; CDR3 length: 12; J gene: TRBJ2-7; clone size: -; V gene: TRBV29-1; D gene: -
CDR3 protein: CASKEQTRYTDTQYF; CDR3 DNA: TGTGCCAGCAAAGAACAGACACGGTACACAGATACGCAGTATTTT; CDR3 length: 15; J gene: TRBJ2-3; clone size: -; V gene: TRBV2; D gene: -
CDR3 protein: CASSEGTGVGFGYTF; CDR3 DNA: TGTGCCAGCAGCGAAGGGACAGGGGTCGGGTTCGGCTACACCTTC; CDR3 length: 15; J gene: TRBJ1-2; clone size: -; V gene: TRBV5-4; D gene: TRBD1
CDR3 protein: CAWGLAGVQEQYF; CDR3 DNA: TGTGCCTGGGGACTAGCGGGAGTCCAGGAGCAGTACTTC; CDR3 length: 13; J gene: TRBJ2-7; clone size: -; V gene: TRBV30; D gene: TRBD2
CDR3 protein: CASSIAGGPEDTQYF; CDR3 DNA: TGTGCCAGCAGCATAGCGGGAGGGCCCGAAGATACGCAGTATTTT; CDR3 length: 15; J gene: TRBJ2-3; clone size: -; V gene: TRBV5-4; D gene: TRBD2
CDR3 protein: CASSRGTANTEAFF; CDR3 DNA: TGCGCCAGCAGCCGCGGGACGGCGAACACTGAAGCTTTCTTT; CDR3 length: 14; J gene: TRBJ1-1; clone size: once; V gene: TRBV5-1; D gene: -
CDR3 protein: CASSTGVTGQPQHF; CDR3 DNA: TGCGCCAGCTCTACAGGGGTAACGGGTCAGCCCCAGCATTTT; CDR3 length: 14; J gene: TRBJ1-5; clone size: once; V gene: TRBV5-1; D gene: TRBD1
CDR3 protein: CASSQQGDSEETQYF; CDR3 DNA: TGTGCCAGCAGTCAACAAGGGGACAGTGAAGAGACCCAGTACTTC; CDR3 length: 15; J gene: TRBJ2-5; clone size: -; V gene: TRBV2; D gene: TRBD1
CDR3 protein: CASSYSAYSPYF; CDR3 DNA: TGTGCCAGCAGTTACTCTGCATATTCGCCGTACTTC; CDR3 length: 12; J gene: TRBJ2-7; clone size: -; V gene: TRBV6-6; D gene: -
CDR3 protein: CASSLDRGNEQFF; CDR3 DNA: TGTGCCAGCAGCTTAGACAGGGGCAATGAGCAGTTCTTC; CDR3 length: 13; J gene: TRBJ2-1; clone size: once; V gene: TRBV7-6; D gene: TRBD1
CDR3 protein: CASSSTSGRPTSTDTQYF; CDR3 DNA: TGTGCCAGCAGTAGCACTAGCGGGAGACCTACTAGCACAGATACGCAGTATTTT; CDR3 length: 18; J gene: TRBJ2-3; clone size: once; V gene: TRBV2; D gene: TRBD2
CDR3 protein: CASRGGRGGSTYEQYF; CDR3 DNA: TGTGCCAGCAGGGGGGGGCGGGGCGGGTCAACCTACGAGCAGTACTTC; CDR3 length: 16; J gene: TRBJ2-7; clone size: -; V gene: TRBV7-2; D gene: -
CDR3 protein: CATSRIGIGNTIYF; CDR3 DNA: TGTGCCACCAGCAGGATCGGAATTGGAAACACCATATATTTT; CDR3 length: 14; J gene: TRBJ1-3; clone size: -; V gene: TRBV15; D gene: -
CDR3 protein: CASSLVGSTGGASHGYTF; CDR3 DNA: TGTGCCAGCAGTTTAGTTGGGTCGACAGGGGGCGCTTCTCATGGCTACACCTTC; CDR3 length: 18; J gene: TRBJ1-2; clone size: -; V gene: TRBV28; D gene: TRBD1
CDR3 protein: CASSTRGGRRYSNQPQHF; CDR3 DNA: TGTGCCAGTAGTACCCGCGGGGGCCGACGTTATAGCAATCAGCCCCAGCATTTT; CDR3 length: 18; J gene: TRBJ1-5; clone size: -; V gene: TRBV19; D gene: -
CDR3 protein: CASRAGGVNEKLFF; CDR3 DNA: TGCGCCAGCAGGGCGGGAGGAGTTAATGAAAAACTGTTTTTT; CDR3 length: 14; J gene: TRBJ1-4; clone size: -; V gene: TRBV5-1; D gene: -
CDR3 protein: CASSTLDRSTNEKLFF; CDR3 DNA: TGTGCCAGTAGTACCTTGGACCGATCAACTAATGAAAAACTGTTTTTT; CDR3 length: 16; J gene: TRBJ1-4; clone size: -; V gene: TRBV19; D gene: -
CDR3 protein: CASSPRGGVHQPQHF; CDR3 DNA: TGCGCCAGCAGCCCCCGGGGGGGGGTCCATCAGCCCCAGCATTTT; CDR3 length: 15; J gene: TRBJ1-5; clone size: -; V gene: TRBV5-1; D gene: -
CDR3 protein: CASSLRANYGYTF; CDR3 DNA: TGTGCCAGCAGTTTAAGGGCTAACTATGGCTACACCTTC; CDR3 length: 13; J gene: TRBJ1-2; clone size: -; V gene: TRBV28; D gene: -
CDR3 protein: CASSYRKVPGAPDLSGANVLTF; CDR3 DNA: TGTGCCAGCAGCTATAGAAAAGTTCCAGGGGCCCCTGATCTCTCTGGGGCCAACGTCCTGACTTTC; CDR3 length: 22; J gene: TRBJ2-6; clone size: -; V gene: TRBV9; D gene: -
CDR3 protein: CASSIGGYNQPQHF; CDR3 DNA: TGTGCCAGTAGTATAGGGGGTTACAATCAGCCCCAGCATTTT; CDR3 length: 14; J gene: TRBJ1-5; clone size: -; V gene: TRBV19; D gene: -
CDR3 protein: CASSLGGVSLNSPLHF; CDR3 DNA: TGTGCCAGCAGCTTGGGAGGAGTCTCGCTTAATTCACCCCTCCACTTT; CDR3 length: 16; J gene: TRBJ1-6; clone size: -; V gene: TRBV5-4; D gene: -
CDR3 protein: CASSYGGGSYNEQFF; CDR3 DNA: TGTGCCAGCAGTTACGGCGGAGGCTCCTACAATGAGCAGTTCTTC; CDR3 length: 15; J gene: TRBJ2-1; clone size: -; V gene: TRBV6-2/TRBV6-3; D gene: -
CDR3 protein: CASTGGYGYTF; CDR3 DNA: TGTGCCAGCACGGGGGGGTATGGCTACACCTTC; CDR3 length: 11; J gene: TRBJ1-2; clone size: -; V gene: TRBV28; D gene: -
CDR3 protein: CASSLLGGPGSNQPQHF; CDR3 DNA: TGTGCCAGCAGCTTATTGGGGGGGCCCGGGAGCAATCAGCCCCAGCATTTT; CDR3 length: 17; J gene: TRBJ1-5; clone size: -; V gene: TRBV7-2; D gene: -
CDR3 protein: CASSLGTGPPYEQYF; CDR3 DNA: TGTGCCAGCAGCTTAGGGACAGGACCTCCTTACGAGCAGTACTTC; CDR3 length: 15; J gene: TRBJ2-7; clone size: -; V gene: TRBV11-1; D gene: TRBD1
CDR3 protein: CATTALAGGPWEQYF; CDR3 DNA: TGTGCCACTACAGCCTTAGCGGGAGGGCCATGGGAGCAGTACTTC; CDR3 length: 15; J gene: TRBJ2-7; clone size: -; V gene: TRBV6-5; D gene: TRBD2
CDR3 protein: CASQGNEQFF; CDR3 DNA: TGCGCCAGTCAGGGGAATGAGCAGTTCTTC; CDR3 length: 10; J gene: TRBJ2-1; clone size: -; V gene: TRBV5-1; D gene: -
CDR3 protein: CASSLGRKNIQYF; CDR3 DNA: TGTGCCAGCAGTTTGGGACGGAAAAACATTCAGTACTTC; CDR3 length: 13; J gene: TRBJ2-4; clone size: once; V gene: TRBV28; D gene: -
CDR3 protein: CASKDRGLDEQYF; CDR3 DNA: TGTGCCAGCAAGGACAGGGGGCTCGACGAGCAGTACTTC; CDR3 length: 13; J gene: TRBJ2-7; clone size: -; V gene: TRBV6-5; D gene: TRBD1
CDR3 protein: CASSVDPPTGQGASSGANVLTF; CDR3 DNA: TGTGCCAGCAGCGTAGATCCCCCAACGGGACAGGGGGCCAGCTCTGGGGCCAACGTCCTGACTTTC; CDR3 length: 22; J gene: TRBJ2-6; clone size: -; V gene: TRBV9; D gene: TRBD1
CDR3 protein: CASSFGGNSGANVLTF; CDR3 DNA: TGTGCCAGCAGTTTCGGGGGGAACTCTGGGGCCAACGTCCTGACTTTC; CDR3 length: 16; J gene: TRBJ2-6; clone size: -; V gene: TRBV28; D gene: TRBD2
CDR3 protein: CASSWQGLNAFF; CDR3 DNA: TGTGCCAGCAGTTGGCAAGGGCTTAATGCTTTCTTT; CDR3 length: 12; J gene: TRBJ1-1; clone size: -; V gene: TRBV28; D gene: -
CDR3 protein: CASSSGEVDTQYF; CDR3 DNA: TGTGCCAGCAGTTCGGGAGAGGTAGATACGCAGTATTTT; CDR3 length: 13; J gene: TRBJ2-3; clone size: -; V gene: TRBV28; D gene: -
CDR3 protein: CASSAGMALYEQYF; CDR3 DNA: TGTGCCAGCAGTGCGGGAATGGCCCTCTACGAGCAGTACTTC; CDR3 length: 14; J gene: TRBJ2-7; clone size: -; V gene: TRBV28; D gene: -